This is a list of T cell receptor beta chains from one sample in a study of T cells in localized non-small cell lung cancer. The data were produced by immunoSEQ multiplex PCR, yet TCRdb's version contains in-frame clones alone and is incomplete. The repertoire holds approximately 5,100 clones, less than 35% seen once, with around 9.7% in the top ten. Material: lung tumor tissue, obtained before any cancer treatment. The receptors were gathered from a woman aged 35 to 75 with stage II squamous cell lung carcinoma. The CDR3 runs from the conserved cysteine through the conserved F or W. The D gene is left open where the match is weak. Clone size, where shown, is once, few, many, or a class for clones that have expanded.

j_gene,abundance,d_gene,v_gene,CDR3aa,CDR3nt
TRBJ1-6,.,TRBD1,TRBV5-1,CASRLGTANSPLHF,TGCGCCAGCAGACTTGGGACAGCTAATTCACCCCTCCACTTT
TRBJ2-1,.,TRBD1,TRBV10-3,CAISYDPGGNEQFF,TGTGCCATCAGTTACGACCCAGGGGGCAATGAGCAGTTCTTC
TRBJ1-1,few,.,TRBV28,CASSLGGRTEAFF,TGTGCCAGCAGTTTGGGGGGACGTACAGAAGCTTTCTTT
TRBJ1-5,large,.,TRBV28,CAGDNGQKNQPQHF,TGTGCCGGTGATAACGGACAGAAAAATCAGCCCCAGCATTTT
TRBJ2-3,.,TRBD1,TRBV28,CASGGQGLPQISTDTQYF,TGTGCCAGCGGGGGACAGGGTCTCCCTCAGATTTCCACAGATACGCAGTATTTT
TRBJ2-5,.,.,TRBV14,CASSFLGPGEETQYF,TGTGCCAGCAGCTTCCTTGGCCCGGGAGAAGAGACCCAGTACTTC
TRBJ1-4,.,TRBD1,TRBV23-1,CASSHPTGKEKLFF,TGCGCCAGCAGTCACCCGACAGGGAAAGAAAAACTGTTTTTT
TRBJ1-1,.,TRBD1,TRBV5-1,CASSFQPGQTTEAFF,TGCGCCAGCAGCTTCCAACCGGGACAGACCACTGAAGCTTTCTTT
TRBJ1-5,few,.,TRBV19,CASTQGRQGNQPQHF,TGTGCCAGTACCCAAGGTAGACAGGGCAATCAGCCCCAGCATTTT
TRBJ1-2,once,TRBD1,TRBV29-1,CSVEDGTARGYGYTF,TGCAGCGTTGAAGACGGGACAGCAAGGGGCTATGGCTACACCTTC
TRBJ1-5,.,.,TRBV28,CASSLRAFGQPQHF,TGTGCCAGCAGTTTACGAGCTTTTGGACAGCCCCAGCATTTT
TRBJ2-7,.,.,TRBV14,CASSQVSTKQYF,TGTGCCAGCAGCCAAGTCTCAACAAAGCAGTACTTC
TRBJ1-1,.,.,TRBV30,CAWRDRHTEAFF,TGTGCCTGGAGGGACAGACACACTGAAGCTTTCTTT
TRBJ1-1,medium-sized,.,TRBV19,CASSIQQGRRGNTEAFF,TGTGCCAGTAGTATCCAGCAGGGGCGCAGGGGCAACACTGAAGCTTTCTTT
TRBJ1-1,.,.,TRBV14,CASSPPTDRTEAFF,TGTGCCAGCAGCCCCCCTACGGACAGAACTGAAGCTTTCTTT
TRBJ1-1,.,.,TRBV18,CASSPLRDTEAFF,TGTGCCAGCTCACCTCTAAGGGACACTGAAGCTTTCTTT
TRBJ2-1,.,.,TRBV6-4,CASSYMRGPGNEQFF,TGTGCCAGCAGTTACATGCGGGGGCCTGGCAATGAGCAGTTCTTC
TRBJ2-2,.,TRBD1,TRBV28,CASSPPTGAGTGELFF,TGTGCCAGCAGTCCGCCGACAGGGGCGGGCACCGGGGAGCTGTTTTTT
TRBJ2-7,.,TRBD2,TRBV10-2,CASSGLAGGREQYF,TGCGCCAGCAGTGGACTAGCGGGAGGGAGGGAGCAGTACTTC
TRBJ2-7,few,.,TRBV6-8,CASSLGLTYEQYF,TGTGCCAGCAGTCTGGGACTTACCTACGAGCAGTACTTC